The 27 T cell receptor beta chains below were found in one sample sequenced in a study of blood T cell repertoires in COVID-19. Using immunoSEQ multiplex PCR, the repertoire was profiled, and TCRdb retains in-frame clones only, with some absent. The sample lists about 490,000 clones; 80% to 90% were seen once. Sequencing used peripheral blood. Receptors were obtained from a human donor in a cohort sampled during active COVID-19.

J is TRBJ2-7 and V is TRBV27, with no clear D. This CDR3 region has 11 residues. Per the germline V gene, CDR1 is MNHEY and CDR2 is SMNVEV (reference sequence). V lost 8 bases and J 4 bases, leaving 9 bases between the germline ends. The CDR3 spells CASGSDYEQYF. CDR3 coding DNA: TGTGCCAGCGGCTCAGATTACGAGCAGTACTTC.

This chain uses TRBV7-9 with TRBJ2-3; TRBD1 agrees at 8 bases. Germline CDR1 is SEHNR and CDR2 is FQNEAQ (reference sequence). The CDR3 consists of 15 residues. V dropped 5 bases and J dropped 6; count of bases not matched to a gene: 10. The CDR3 spells CASSLGQAQEDTQYF. The CDR3 nucleotides are TGTGCCAGCAGCCTGGGACAGGCACAAGAGGATACGCAGTATTTT.

The chain carries TRBV7-9 and TRBJ2-5, with 9 bases fitting TRBD1. The junction had 8 bases not matched to a gene; V was cut back by 5 bases and J by 1 base. The CDR3 runs to 16 residues. The V gene's germline CDR1 is SEHNR and CDR2 FQNEAQ (reference sequence). CDR3 in amino acids: CASSRTGEGGQETQYF. The CDR3 bases are TGTGCCAGCAGCAGGACAGGGGAAGGAGGCCAAGAGACCCAGTACTTC.

This chain links TRBV28 with TRBJ2-7, with 10 bases lining up with TRBD1. CDR1 is MDHEN, CDR2 SYDVKM, per germline. The V segment lost 3 bases and the J segment 3 bases; nucleotides outside the gene matches: 2. The CDR3 is 14 amino acids. In nucleotides, the CDR3 is TGTGCCAGCAGTTTCGGGACAGGGGTCTACGAGCAGTACTTC. This translates into CASSFGTGVYEQYF.

This chain joins TRBV14 and TRBJ2-2; 10 bases map to TRBD1. Germline assignment: CDR1 SGHDN and CDR2 FVKESK. The length of the CDR3 is 15 residues. The V and J ends lost 4 bases and 6 bases, in that order; junction bases with no gene match: 5. In DNA, the CDR3 is TGTGCCAGCAGCCCCCTCGGGACAGGGGCCGGGGAGCTGTTTTTT. Translation: CASSPLGTGAGELFF.

The chain carries TRBV6-2 or TRBV6-3 and TRBJ2-3; D is perhaps TRBD1 (7 bases). Germline CDR1 MNHEY, CDR2 SVGEGT. V lost 4 bases and J 3 bases, leaving 17 bases between the germline ends. The CDR3 totals 16 residues. The CDR3 is CASSFELQGGTDTQYF. The DNA of the CDR3 is TGTGCCAGCAGTTTCGAACTTCAGGGGGGAACAGATACGCAGTATTTT.

The chain carries TRBV5-1 and TRBJ2-1; 12 bases line up with TRBD2. The CDR3 extends over 13 amino acids. Unmatched junction bases numbered 4, after V lost 0 bases and J lost 15 bases. The germline V gene encodes CDR1 SGHRS and CDR2 YFSETQ. The CDR3 nucleotides read TGCGCCAGCAGCTTGGGACTAGCGGGAGAACGGTTCTTC. It translates to CASSLGLAGERFF.

The rearrangement joins TRBV28 to TRBJ2-1; TRBD1 matches 9 bases. Germline V lookup: CDR1 MDHEN, CDR2 SYDVKM. Trimming removed 5 bases from V and 5 bases from J; junction bases left unmatched: 10. The CDR3 loop spans 16 amino acids. The CDR3 loop is CASSDLGQGKDNEQFF. The CDR3 coding sequence is TGTGCCAGCAGTGACTTGGGACAGGGTAAGGACAATGAGCAGTTCTTC.

V usage is TRBV6-5 and J usage is TRBJ2-7, with 8 bases matching TRBD1. V trimming: 7 bases; J trimming: 4 bases; junction bases outside the gene matches: 12. Germline CDR1 MNHEY, CDR2 SVGAGI. CDR3 length: 15 amino acids. This chain's CDR3 is CASNPFGTGDYEQYF. CDR3 bases: TGTGCCAGCAACCCCTTCGGGACAGGCGATTACGAGCAGTACTTC.

This clone has a handful of counts. This chain joins TRBV28 and TRBJ1-2; D gene ambiguous. Germline lookup yields CDR1 MDHEN and CDR2 SYDVKM. The V end lost 7 bases, the J end lost 4 bases, and 10 bases lay between the germline ends. The length of the CDR3 is 12 residues. The DNA of the CDR3 is TGTGCCAGCAAGTCTTCGGTCTATGGCTACACCTTC. Translated: CASKSSVYGYTF.

This chain uses TRBV5-6 with TRBJ2-3; D is possibly TRBD2 (6 bases). Germline V CDR1 and CDR2: SGHDT, YYEEEE. V was pared by 4 bases and J by 0 bases, with 12 bases between. CDR3 length: 15 amino acids. CDR3 coding DNA: TGTGCCAGCAGCGTTCTTAGCGGAAGCACAGATACGCAGTATTTT. As protein: CASSVLSGSTDTQYF.

This chain connects TRBV3-1 (or the pseudogene TRBV3-2) to TRBJ2-3; D is unresolved. In germline, CDR1 is LGHDT, CDR2 YNNKEL (reference sequence). The ends were cut back, 1 base at V and 4 bases at J, with 9 bases in the middle. CDR3 length: 14 amino acids. The CDR3 nucleotides read TGTGCCAGCAGCCAAGTTAGAGGTTCAGATACGCAGTATTTT. This gives the protein CASSQVRGSDTQYF.

J is TRBJ2-2 and V is TRBV7-8; TRBD2 aligns across 9 bases. The V and J ends lost 3 bases and 7 bases, in that order; junction bases with no gene match: 15. The CDR3 contains 18 residues. Germline loops: CDR1 SGHVS, CDR2 FQNEAQ. The CDR3 is CASSFLLPTSGGIGELFF. The CDR3 DNA follows: TGTGCCAGCAGCTTCCTACTCCCGACTAGCGGAGGGATCGGGGAGCTGTTTTTT.

This CDR3 reads CASSLRAPGNVSPLHF. The CDR3 DNA reads as TGTGCCAGCAGCTTACGGGCGCCAGGGAACGTATCACCCCTCCACTTT. This chain joins TRBV7-2 and TRBJ1-6; TRBD1 might be the D (5 bases). Germline CDR1 is SGHTA and CDR2 is FQGNSA. V lost 2 bases and J lost 10, with 18 bases in between. This CDR3 comprises 16 residues.

This chain uses TRBV7-3 with TRBJ2-1; 8 nucleotides line up with TRBD2. The germline V gene has CDR1 SGHTA and CDR2 FQGTGA. CDR3 size: 16 residues. After removal of 5 bases from V and 4 bases from J, the junction contained 10 bases not matched to a gene. As DNA, the CDR3 is TGTGCCAGCAGCCCACGTAGCGGGAAGAAATACAATGAGCAGTTCTTC. This gives the protein CASSPRSGKKYNEQFF.

The chain couples TRBV18 to TRBJ2-1, with a weak D call TRBD2 (5 bases). V was shortened by 3 bases and J by 5 bases, with 14 bases between the two germline ends. Germline CDR1 reads KGHSH; CDR2 reads LQKENI. There are 15 residues in the CDR3. The CDR3 reads CASSPLGGLHNEQFF. The CDR3 DNA follows: TGTGCCAGCTCACCGTTGGGCGGGCTACACAATGAGCAGTTCTTC.

V and J are TRBV15 and TRBJ1-2; no firm D call. Germline V gives CDR1 LNHNV, CDR2 YYDKDF (reference sequence). The V gene lost 0 bases and the J gene lost 2 bases, with 7 bases spanning the gap. The CDR3 is 14 amino acids. As DNA, the CDR3 is TGTGCCACCAGCAGAGATGCCCTAAACTATGGCTACACCTTC. The encoded protein is CATSRDALNYGYTF.

The chain uses TRBV7-2 and TRBJ1-4; the match to TRBD1 covers 7 bases. The CDR3 is made up of 15 amino acids. The trim removed 1 base at V and 4 bases at J, leaving 3 bases unmatched. Germline values: CDR1 SGHTA, CDR2 FQGNSA. The DNA for the CDR3 is TGTGCCAGCAGCTTAGATGGGACAGTTAATGAAAAACTGTTTTTT. Translated, it gives CASSLDGTVNEKLFF.

The V call is TRBV7-6, the J call TRBJ2-7; no clear D gene. Trimming removed 4 bases at V and 2 bases at J, with 12 bases between. This CDR3 contains 14 residues. Germline CDR1 reads SGHVS; CDR2 reads FNYEAQ. CDR3 region: CASSSTYKTYEQYF. Written as DNA, the CDR3 is TGTGCCAGCAGCTCGACTTATAAGACCTACGAGCAGTACTTC. Combining the CDR3 with reference TRBV7-6 and TRBJ2-7 gives the whole variable domain GAGVSQSPRYKVTKRGQDVALRCDPISGHVSLYWYRQALGQGPEFLTYFNYEAQQDKSGLPNDRFSAERPEGSISTLTIQRTEQRDSAMYRCASSSTYKTYEQYFGPGTRLTVT.

The V call is TRBV28, the J call TRBJ1-6; weak D call: TRBD1 (5 bases). This CDR3 spans 16 amino acids. V lost 7 bases to trimming and J lost 0 bases, with 13 bases between them. Germline-derived CDR1 and CDR2 are MDHEN and SYDVKM. The CDR3 here is CASILGQSSYNSPLHF. DNA of the CDR3: TGTGCCAGCATCCTGGGGCAGAGCTCCTATAATTCACCCCTCCACTTT.

This chain connects TRBV3-1 (or the pseudogene TRBV3-2) to TRBJ2-1; maybe TRBD2 (6 bases). The V end was cut by 4 bases, the J end by 9 bases, with 10 bases between. The CDR3 contains 12 residues. CDR1 is LGHDT, CDR2 YNNKEL, per germline (reference sequence). The CDR3 DNA reads TGTGCCAGCAGCCGGGGGACTTTTGAGCAGTTCTTC. This encodes CASSRGTFEQFF.

Only a few counts were recorded for this clone. This same CDR3 is encoded by further DNA sequences in the sample. This CDR3 is CASSQVRNTGELFF. CDR3 nucleotide sequence: TGTGCCAGCAGCCAAGTGAGGAACACCGGGGAGCTGTTTTTT. V and J are TRBV3-1 (or the pseudogene TRBV3-2) and TRBJ2-2; no clear D. V was shortened by 1 base and J by 1 base, with 4 bases between the two germline ends. Germline V lookup: CDR1 LGHDT, CDR2 YNNKEL (reference sequence). The CDR3 contains 14 residues.

The chain uses TRBV19 and TRBJ2-7; 10 bases line up with TRBD2. The germline V gene encodes CDR1 LNHDA and CDR2 SQIVND (reference sequence). Losses at the gene ends were 4 bases for V and 0 bases for J; bases not matched to a gene: 9. The CDR3 sequence is 17 residues long. The CDR3 sequence: CASSTRPGLAYSYEQYF. The CDR3, as DNA: TGTGCCAGTAGTACACGACCGGGACTAGCGTACTCCTACGAGCAGTACTTC.

The chain recombines TRBV29-1 with TRBJ1-1; the D gene is possibly TRBD1 (6 bases). V lost 7 bases and J 11 bases, leaving 17 bases between the germline ends. The CDR3 sequence is 11 residues long. Per the germline V gene, CDR1 is SQVTM and CDR2 is ANQGSEA. CDR3 nucleotide sequence: TGCAGCGCGAGGACAGACCTCGCGGCTTTCTTT. Amino acids: CSARTDLAAFF.

This chain links TRBV18 with TRBJ1-1; 7 bases are shared with TRBD1. After removal of 0 bases from V and 1 base from J, the junction contained 11 bases not matched to a gene. This CDR3 has 18 residues. The germline CDR1 and CDR2 sequences are KGHSH and LQKENI. The CDR3 DNA reads TGTGCCAGCTCACCACCGACAGGGCGACTTTATGAGAACACTGAAGCTTTCTTT. This translates into CASSPPTGRLYENTEAFF. Full variable domain (missing parts from reference TRBV18 and TRBJ1-1): NAGVMQNPRHLVRRRGQEARLRCSPMKGHSHVYWYRQLPEEGLKFMVYLQKENIIDESGMPKERFSAEFPKEGPSILRIQQVVRGDSAAYFCASSPPTGRLYENTEAFFGQGTRLTVV.

This chain links TRBV27 with TRBJ2-6; 10 positions agree with TRBD1. The ends lost 5 bases at V and 4 bases at J; junction bases unmatched: 11. The V gene's germline CDR1 is MNHEY and CDR2 SMNVEV (reference sequence). The CDR3 loop spans 18 amino acids. The CDR3 nucleotides read TGTGCCAGCAGTCGGCGTGAGGGACAGGGGATAGGGGCCAACGTCCTGACTTTC. It encodes CASSRREGQGIGANVLTF.

The chain is built from TRBV7-9 and TRBJ1-2, with D possibly being TRBD1 (5 bases). Germline V CDR1 and CDR2: SEHNR, FQNEAQ (reference sequence). V was pared by 4 bases and J by 5 bases, with 11 bases between. The CDR3 spans 13 residues. The chain's CDR3 is CASSSIQGYGYTF. The CDR3 DNA reads as TGTGCCAGCAGCTCGATCCAGGGTTATGGCTACACCTTC.